Below, 7 T cell receptor beta chains from the same sample are listed, as sequenced in a study of control samples from healthy donors and cancer patients. Clones were read by immunoSEQ multiplex PCR, and TCRdb kept only the in-frame ones, dropping some. The sample lists fewer than 200,000 clones, around 93% occurring once. Sequenced material: blood. The source is a woman aged 55-69 years in good health.

The rearrangement uses TRBV7-2 and TRBJ1-5; 8 bases align to TRBD1. Trimming took 0 bases from V and 5 from J; bases not matched to a gene: 3. Germline assignment: CDR1 SGHTA and CDR2 FQGNSA. This CDR3 is 15 amino acids long. Here the CDR3 reads CASSLAVGQDQPQHF. In DNA, the CDR3 is TGTGCCAGCAGCTTAGCGGTGGGACAGGATCAGCCCCAGCATTTT.

The chain employs TRBV7-3 and TRBJ1-2; D remains unclear. This CDR3 contains 13 residues. Germline V gene lookup returns CDR1 SGHTA and CDR2 FQGTGA. Trimming took 1 base from V and 6 from J, leaving 9 bases between them. CDR3: CASSLRKGNGYTF. The CDR3 DNA follows: TGTGCCAGCAGCTTAAGAAAGGGTAATGGCTACACCTTC.

The chain uses TRBV9 and TRBJ1-6; possible D gene TRBD1, 5 bases. The CDR3 length is 15 residues. Between the trimmed V and J ends, which lost 0 bases and 9 bases, there was a span of 13 bases. Germline lookup yields CDR1 SGDLS and CDR2 YYNGEE. Here the CDR3 reads CASSVVEGWGSPLHF. The CDR3 coding sequence is TGTGCCAGCAGCGTAGTTGAGGGGTGGGGTTCACCCCTCCACTTT.

The rearrangement joins TRBV5-6 to TRBJ1-1, with D unresolved. In germline, CDR1 is SGHDT, CDR2 YYEEEE. V gave up 4 bases and J gave up 1 base, with 5 bases separating them. The length of the CDR3 is 12 residues. The CDR3 nucleotides read TGTGCCAGCAGCAACAGGAACACTGAAGCTTTCTTT. Translating it yields CASSNRNTEAFF.

CDR3 residues: CASSQGQNNSPLHF. CDR3 sequence (DNA): TGCGCCAGCAGCCAAGGACAGAATAATTCACCCCTCCACTTT. This chain uses TRBV4-3 with TRBJ1-6; tentative D call: TRBD1 (5 bases). CDR3 length equals 14 residues. The V gene lost 1 base and the J gene lost 5 bases, with 6 bases spanning the gap. Germline assignment: CDR1 LGHNA and CDR2 YSLEER.

This clone was seen a single time. The chain carries TRBV18 and TRBJ1-1; TRBD1 is a possible D gene (6 bases). The CDR3 runs to 15 residues. Looked up from germline, CDR1 is KGHSH and CDR2 is LQKENI. Trimming cost V 2 bases and J 3 bases, with 13 bases left between them. CDR3 DNA sequence: TGTGCCAGCTCACCATACCAGGGGAGGCACACTGAAGCTTTCTTT. Its translation: CASSPYQGRHTEAFF.

This rearrangement joins TRBV5-4 to TRBJ1-1; no firm D call. V was shortened by 3 bases and J by 0 bases, with 9 bases between the two germline ends. Looked up from germline, CDR1 is SGHNT and CDR2 is YYREEE (reference sequence). This CDR3 spans 14 amino acids. The CDR3 nucleotides are TGTGCCAGCAGCTACGGATCCATGAACACTGAAGCTTTCTTT. The encoded protein is CASSYGSMNTEAFF.